The 16 T cell receptor beta chains listed next were all sequenced from one sample in a study of cytomegalovirus exposure and HLA in healthy donors. Some clones are missing from TCRdb's copy, which holds only in-frame ones; the method was immunoSEQ multiplex PCR. The sample lists 150,000 or so clones, around 82% occurring once. What was sequenced was PBMCs. These receptors were collected from a man between 25 and 39 years old in good health and CMV-seropositive.

J is TRBJ2-5 and V is TRBV7-3; TRBD2 might be the D (6 bases). V gave up 5 bases and J gave up 2 bases, with 15 bases separating them. Per the germline V gene, CDR1 is SGHTA and CDR2 is FQGTGA. CDR3 length equals 15 residues. The CDR3 protein is CASSLGGLVQETQYF. CDR3 DNA sequence: TGTGCCAGCAGCCTGGGGGGTCTCGTTCAAGAGACCCAGTACTTC.

This clone was counted once. This chain's CDR3 is CASSLERQALRYGYTF. As DNA, the CDR3 is TGTGCCAGCAGCTTAGAGAGACAGGCCCTGCGTTATGGCTACACCTTC. This rearrangement joins TRBV7-8 to TRBJ1-2; D perhaps matches TRBD1 (6 bases). V was cut by 1 base and J by 5 bases, with 17 bases left in between. The CDR3 totals 16 residues. Germline V CDR1 and CDR2: SGHVS, FQNEAQ.

The rearrangement joins TRBV7-2 to TRBJ1-4; no reliable D call. The CDR3 spans 14 residues. The germline gives CDR1 SGHTA, CDR2 FQGNSA. V lost 2 bases, J lost 6 bases, and 10 bases lay in between. The CDR3 sequence: CASSLSGNYEKLFF. CDR3 bases: TGTGCCAGCAGCTTATCGGGGAACTATGAAAAACTGTTTTTT.

The genes are TRBV21-1 and TRBJ2-7; the DNA was not used to check the table's D call, TRBD1. TRBV21-1 is recorded as a pseudogene. This CDR3 has 15 amino acids. CDR3 residues: CASSKWGTDSYEQYF. As DNA, the CDR3 is TGTGCCAGCAGCAAATGGGGGACAGACTCTTACGAGCAGTACTTC.

This chain joins TRBV7-2 and TRBJ2-2, with D tentatively TRBD1 (6 bases). The CDR3 extends over 16 amino acids. V shed 1 base and J shed 3 bases, with 12 bases lying between them. In germline, CDR1 is SGHTA, CDR2 FQGNSA. CDR3 sequence reads: CASSLDDRFYTGELFF. The DNA for the CDR3 is TGTGCCAGCAGCTTAGATGACAGGTTCTACACCGGGGAGCTGTTTTTT.

In its sample, this clone was seen a few times. V gene TRBV6-5 combines with J gene TRBJ2-2; 7 bases fit TRBD1. Per the germline V gene, CDR1 is MNHEY and CDR2 is SVGAGI. With V trimmed by 6 bases and J by 4 bases, 5 bases remained unmatched. The length of the CDR3 is 14 residues. CDR3: CASRQGLSTGELFF. As DNA, the CDR3 is TGTGCCAGCAGACAGGGGTTGAGCACCGGGGAGCTGTTTTTT.

The chain links TRBV5-1 to TRBJ2-7; 7 nucleotides match TRBD2. The trim removed 0 bases at V and 6 bases at J, leaving 9 bases unmatched. The germline V gene has CDR1 SGHRS and CDR2 YFSETQ. The CDR3 sequence is 15 residues long. The CDR3: CASSLVLADKSEQYF. The CDR3 DNA follows: TGCGCCAGCAGCTTGGTCCTAGCGGATAAATCCGAGCAGTACTTC. Using reference TRBV5-1 and TRBJ2-7 for the parts outside the CDR3, the full variable domain is KAGVTQTPRYLIKTRGQQVTLSCSPISGHRSVSWYQQTPGQGLQFLFEYFSETQRNKGNFPGRFSGRQFSNSRSEMNVSTLELGDSALYLCASSLVLADKSEQYFGPGTRLTVT.

The rearrangement uses TRBV27 and TRBJ1-5; no firm D call. From germline, CDR1 is MNHEY and CDR2 SMNVEV (reference sequence). Trimming left V 2 bases short and J 0 bases short, with 8 bases between. This CDR3 is built from 15 residues. The CDR3 sequence is CASSLAGYSNQPQHF. CDR3 in DNA: TGTGCCAGCAGTTTAGCGGGTTATAGCAATCAGCCCCAGCATTTT.

The table lists this clone with a few counts. The gene calls are TRBV6-1 and TRBJ2-1; unclear D gene. Trimming pared 4 bases from V and 5 bases from J, leaving 6 bases between. Per the germline V gene, CDR1 is MNHNS and CDR2 is SASEGT. The CDR3 extends over 12 amino acids. Here the CDR3 reads CASSARNNEQFF. The CDR3 DNA is TGTGCCAGCAGTGCCAGAAACAATGAGCAGTTCTTC.

This rearrangement joins TRBV4-3 to TRBJ2-7; the match to TRBD2 covers 9 bases. V lost 0 bases and J lost 2; bases outside the gene matches: 8. In germline, CDR1 is LGHNA, CDR2 YSLEER. The length of the CDR3 is 17 residues. The CDR3 region is CASSQDLLVAGAYEQYF. CDR3 nucleotide sequence: TGCGCCAGCAGCCAAGATTTGCTGGTAGCGGGAGCCTACGAGCAGTACTTC.

This clone has just one count. The chain is built from TRBV7-2 and TRBJ2-3; 9 bases line up with TRBD2. The CDR3 length is 18 residues. The ends lost 6 bases at V and 11 bases at J; junction bases unmatched: 24. Germline V CDR1 and CDR2: SGHTA, FQGNSA. This CDR3 is CASRPQRGQRGALLGQYF. The CDR3 coding sequence is TGTGCCAGCAGGCCTCAGAGGGGGCAGCGGGGGGCCCTTTTGGGGCAGTATTTT.

CDR3: CASSLVLGRKETQYF. CDR3 coding DNA: TGTGCCAGCAGCTTAGTTTTGGGCCGGAAAGAGACCCAGTACTTC. The chain uses TRBV7-2 and TRBJ2-5; no definite D call. This CDR3 contains 15 residues. Germline values: CDR1 SGHTA, CDR2 FQGNSA. Trimming stripped 1 base from V and 3 bases from J, with 12 bases between.

This clone was found once. J is TRBJ1-5 and V is TRBV11-3; D might be TRBD1 (5 bases). There are 15 residues in the CDR3. The V and J ends lost 5 bases and 2 bases respectively, with 13 bases between them. CDR1 is SGHNT, CDR2 YENEEA, per germline. The CDR3 sequence is CASSPGEAGNQPQHF. For the CDR3, the DNA is TGTGCCAGCAGCCCGGGGGAGGCGGGCAATCAGCCCCAGCATTTT.

In its sample, this clone was seen a few times. The chain couples TRBV2 to TRBJ1-1, with D unresolved. CDR1 is SNHLY, CDR2 FYNNEI, per germline. The CDR3 length is 15 residues. The germline V and J ends were trimmed by 8 bases and 4 bases, with 20 bases remaining between them. For the CDR3, the DNA is TGTGCCAGCCTGAAAGGGATAGGACTAGGCACTGAAGCTTTCTTT. Protein sequence: CASLKGIGLGTEAFF.

CDR3 bases: TGTGCCAGCAGCACCACCGGACAGGGGCAGGGCTACACCTTC. This sequence encodes CASSTTGQGQGYTF. The chain has TRBV7-9 and TRBJ1-2; 9 nucleotides align to TRBD1. Per the germline V gene, CDR1 is SEHNR and CDR2 is FQNEAQ (reference sequence). This CDR3 comprises 14 residues. V gave up 5 bases and J gave up 8 bases; unmatched junction bases: 9.

V usage is TRBV6-5 and J usage is TRBJ1-2; TRBD1 might be the D (6 bases). The CDR3 consists of 15 residues. Trimming stripped 6 bases from V and 7 bases from J, with 21 bases between. In germline, CDR1 is MNHEY, CDR2 SVGAGI. CDR3 sequence reads: CASSPSPTGISGYTF. CDR3 coding DNA: TGTGCCAGCAGCCCTTCCCCAACAGGGATTTCTGGCTACACCTTC.